The clone carrying this T cell receptor beta chain has more than one count but fewer than ten. The antigen remains unidentified. This specimen comes from a study of OX40 agonist ivuxolimab in advanced cancers. For the study at large: Enrolled patients in dose escalation had cancers that were hepatocellular carcinoma, melanoma, renal cell or head and neck cancer.

Regarding the study as a whole: Also showing low normalized T-cell clonal expansion were some of the nonresponders.

Deletions cut 0 bases from V and 5 bases from J, with 10 bases between. CDR3 length: 15 residues. Germline assignment: CDR1 LNHNV and CDR2 YYDKDF (reference sequence). Assay used: immunoSEQ multiplex PCR; TCRdb lists only in-frame clones, some missing. Among around 20,000 clones, 74% were seen once, and the ten largest hold 33%. Sampling times: baseline, cycle 4 day 1, cycle 7 day 1. This receptor was taken from an adult with an advanced solid tumor such as melanoma, head and neck, liver or kidney cancer. The sample consisted of CD4+ or CD8+ T cells sorted from blood, taken in a trial of the OX40 agonist ivuxolimab. The chain links TRBV15 to TRBJ1-4, with D possibly matching TRBD1 (5 bases). The CDR3 loop is CATSRDGTVNEKLFF. The CDR3 coding sequence is TGTGCCACCAGCAGAGATGGGACCGTGAATGAAAAACTGTTTTTT. The full variable domain, in which reference TRBV15 and TRBJ1-4 provide the parts outside the CDR3, is DAMVIQNPRYQVTQFGKPVTLSCSQTLNHNVMYWYQQKSSQAPKLLFHYYDKDFNNEADTPDNFQSRRPNTSFCFLDIRSPGLGDTAMYLCATSRDGTVNEKLFFGSGTQLSVL.